Detailed here is one T cell receptor (beta chain). Its specific antigen is unknown. Base qualities were left out, and no much larger clone turns up one base away. The immunoSEQ Assay, a bias-controlled multiplex PCR, was used to amplify TCRbeta CDR3 regions from genomic DNA. The paper's processing steps were these. Within the assay, amplification of reference gene primers was used to estimate how many nucleated cells each sample contained. Sequence reads were collapsed and filtered to measure the absolute abundance of every unique TCRbeta CDR3 rearrangement. For each sample, productive Simpson clonality was calculated as the square root of Simpson's diversity index across productive rearrangements. In its TCRdb copy, this immuneACCESS table keeps in-frame sequences only and misses some clones. Where compared with another copy, unresolved V genes explain less than half of these, and the others have no known cause. The V and J calls and clone size come from that table; D and trimming were worked out from the DNA. For this sample there are 150,000 to 200,000 clones; 80% to 90% appear just once. Around 9% of the sample is in the top ten clones.

The collaborating institutions used their own protocols to collect whole blood in K2EDTA tubes. Collaborator samples were shipped for TCRbeta analysis as frozen whole blood, isolated PBMCs, or DNA extracted from either sample type. This sample was included in a study of blood T cell repertoires in COVID-19 (dated by TCRdb to about 2020). With respect to the entire study: Samples covering the acute and convalescent phases of COVID-19 were provided by collaborators in the United States, Italy and Spain. The prospective study material was composed of cDNA or gDNA derived from T cells, B-cell-depleted T cells, or PBMCs. Deeply sampled blood TCRbeta repertoires from subjects exposed to, actively infected with, or recovered from COVID-19 were included in the dataset. The repertoires were made available in a free public database intended to serve as a resource for research on the immune response to SARS-CoV-2. Samples came from the ongoing ImmuneRACE study (first 160 participants) plus 1,254 subjects from 6 global collaborators. The sample metadata nearly always contained a de-identified subject ID, COVID-19 status, age in years and sex. Where available, HLA class I and class II types were obtained from metadata supplied by the sample provider rather than from assay-based typing.

Study-wide findings and limitations: The amount of clinical and demographic metadata varied by source and participant and was provided uncurated.

The sequence was collected from a man over 45 with active or convalescent COVID-19. What was sequenced was peripheral blood.

The nucleotides are TGTGCCAGCAGCTCCAGACAGGGGGAAGGAGAAAAACTGTTTTTT. Its product reads: CASSSRQGEGEKLFF. The V and J segments used are TRBV7-6 and TRBJ1-4, with 9 junctional bases fitting TRBD1. Taken from cysteine to phenylalanine, the CDR3 has 15 residues. Just CDR3 DNA is preserved here, 45 bases in frame from base 1. CDR1 is given as SGHVS and CDR2 as FNYEAQ, both from the germline V gene. The germline V and J ends show losses of 4 bases and 8 bases respectively, and no gene match explains 8 bases of the junction.